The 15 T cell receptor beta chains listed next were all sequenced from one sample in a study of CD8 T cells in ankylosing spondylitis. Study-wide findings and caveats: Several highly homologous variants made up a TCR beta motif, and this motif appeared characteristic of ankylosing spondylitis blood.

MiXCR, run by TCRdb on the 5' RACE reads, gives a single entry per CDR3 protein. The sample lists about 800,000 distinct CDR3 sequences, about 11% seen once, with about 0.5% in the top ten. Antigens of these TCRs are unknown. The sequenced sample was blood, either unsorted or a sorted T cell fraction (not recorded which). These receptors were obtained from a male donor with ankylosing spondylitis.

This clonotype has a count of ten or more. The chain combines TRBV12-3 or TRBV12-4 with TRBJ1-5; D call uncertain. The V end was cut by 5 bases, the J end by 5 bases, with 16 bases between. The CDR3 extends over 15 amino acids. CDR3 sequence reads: CASSAGLSEYQPQHF. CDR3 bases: TGTGCCAGCAGTGCGGGTTTGTCGGAGTATCAGCCCCAGCATTTT.

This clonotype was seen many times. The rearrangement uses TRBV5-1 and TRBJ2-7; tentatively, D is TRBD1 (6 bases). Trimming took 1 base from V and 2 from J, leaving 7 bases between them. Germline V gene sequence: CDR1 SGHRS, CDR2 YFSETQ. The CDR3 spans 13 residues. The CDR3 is CASSLRDTYEQYF. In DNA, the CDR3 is TGCGCCAGCAGCTTGAGGGACACCTACGAGCAGTACTTC.

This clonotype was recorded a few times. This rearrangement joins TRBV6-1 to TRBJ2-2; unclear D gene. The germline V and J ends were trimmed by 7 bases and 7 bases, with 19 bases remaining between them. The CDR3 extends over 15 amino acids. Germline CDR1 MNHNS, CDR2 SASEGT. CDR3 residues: CASTRRGRASGELFF. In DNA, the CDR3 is TGTGCCAGCACCCGAAGAGGACGGGCTAGCGGGGAGCTGTTTTTT.

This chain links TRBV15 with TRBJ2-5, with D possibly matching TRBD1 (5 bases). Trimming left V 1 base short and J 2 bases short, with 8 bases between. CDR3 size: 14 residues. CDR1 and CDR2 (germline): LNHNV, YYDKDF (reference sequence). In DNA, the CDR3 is TGTGCCACCAGCAGAGGCCACAGGCAAGAGACCCAGTACTTC. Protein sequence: CATSRGHRQETQYF.

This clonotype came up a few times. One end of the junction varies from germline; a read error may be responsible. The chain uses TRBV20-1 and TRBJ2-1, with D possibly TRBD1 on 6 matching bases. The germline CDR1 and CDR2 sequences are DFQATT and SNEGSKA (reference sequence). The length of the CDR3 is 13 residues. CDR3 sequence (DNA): TGCAGTACTAGGCAGGGGACGGAAAATGAGCAGTTCTTC. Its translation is CSTRQGTENEQFF.

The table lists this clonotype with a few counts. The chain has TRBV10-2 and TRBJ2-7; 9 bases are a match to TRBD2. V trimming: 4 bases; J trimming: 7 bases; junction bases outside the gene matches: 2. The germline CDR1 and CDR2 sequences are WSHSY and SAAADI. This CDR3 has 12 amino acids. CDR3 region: CASSGGRGEQYF. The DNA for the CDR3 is TGCGCCAGCAGTGGCGGGAGGGGAGAGCAGTACTTC.

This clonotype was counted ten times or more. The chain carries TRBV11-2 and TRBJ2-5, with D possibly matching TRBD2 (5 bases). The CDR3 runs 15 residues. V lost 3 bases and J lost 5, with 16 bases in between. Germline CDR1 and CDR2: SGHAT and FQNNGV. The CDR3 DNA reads TGTGCCAGCAGCTTGAGGGCTCCCTCCAGGGAGACCCAGTACTTC. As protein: CASSLRAPSRETQYF.

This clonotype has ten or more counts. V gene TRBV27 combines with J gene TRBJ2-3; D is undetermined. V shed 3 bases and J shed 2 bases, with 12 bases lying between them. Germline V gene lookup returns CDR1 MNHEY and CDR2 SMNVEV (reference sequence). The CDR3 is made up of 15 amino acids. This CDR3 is CASSFLGFATDTQYF. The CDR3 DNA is TGTGCCAGCAGTTTCTTGGGCTTCGCCACAGATACGCAGTATTTT.

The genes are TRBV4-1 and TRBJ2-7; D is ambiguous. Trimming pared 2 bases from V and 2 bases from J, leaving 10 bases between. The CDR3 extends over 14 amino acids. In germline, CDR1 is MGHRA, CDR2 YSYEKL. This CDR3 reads CASSQWSQTYEQYF. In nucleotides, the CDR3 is TGCGCCAGCAGCCAATGGTCGCAGACCTACGAGCAGTACTTC.

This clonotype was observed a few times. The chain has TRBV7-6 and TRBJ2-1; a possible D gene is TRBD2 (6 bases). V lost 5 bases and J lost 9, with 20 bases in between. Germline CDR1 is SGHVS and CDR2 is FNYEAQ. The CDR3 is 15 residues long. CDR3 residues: CASSQGTLLFSEQFF. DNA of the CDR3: TGTGCCAGCAGCCAAGGGACTCTACTCTTCAGTGAGCAGTTCTTC.

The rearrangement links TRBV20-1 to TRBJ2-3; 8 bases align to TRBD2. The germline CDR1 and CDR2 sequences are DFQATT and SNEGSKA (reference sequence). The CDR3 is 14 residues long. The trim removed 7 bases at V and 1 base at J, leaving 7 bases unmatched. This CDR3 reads CSEVSGGGTDTQYF. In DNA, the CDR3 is TGCAGTGAAGTATCGGGGGGGGGCACAGATACGCAGTATTTT.

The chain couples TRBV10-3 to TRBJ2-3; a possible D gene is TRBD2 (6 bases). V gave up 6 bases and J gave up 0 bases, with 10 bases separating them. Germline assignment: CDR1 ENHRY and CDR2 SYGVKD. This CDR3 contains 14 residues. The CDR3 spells CAISSGTSTDTQYF. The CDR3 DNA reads TGTGCCATCAGCTCCGGGACTAGCACAGATACGCAGTATTTT.

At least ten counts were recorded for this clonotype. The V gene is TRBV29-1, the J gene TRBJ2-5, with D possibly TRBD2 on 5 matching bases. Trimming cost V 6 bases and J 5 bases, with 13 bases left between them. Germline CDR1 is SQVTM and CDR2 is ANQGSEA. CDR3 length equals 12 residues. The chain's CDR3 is CSVKKEVETQYF. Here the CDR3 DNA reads TGCAGCGTGAAAAAGGAGGTCGAGACCCAGTACTTC.

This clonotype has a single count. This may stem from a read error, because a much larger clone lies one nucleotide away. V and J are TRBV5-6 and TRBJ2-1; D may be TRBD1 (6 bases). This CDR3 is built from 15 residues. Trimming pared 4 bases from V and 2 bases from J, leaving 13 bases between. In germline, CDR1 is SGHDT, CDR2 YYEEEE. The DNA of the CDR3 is TGTGCCAGCAGCCCCGCCCGGACAGCCTACAATGAGCAGTTCTTC. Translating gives CASSPARTAYNEQFF.

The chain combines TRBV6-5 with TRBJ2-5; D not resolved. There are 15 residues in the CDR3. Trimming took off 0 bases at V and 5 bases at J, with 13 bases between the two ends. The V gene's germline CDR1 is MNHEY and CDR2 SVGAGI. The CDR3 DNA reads TGTGCCAGCAGTTACTCCCCTGGATCCGGGGAGACCCAGTACTTC. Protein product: CASSYSPGSGETQYF.